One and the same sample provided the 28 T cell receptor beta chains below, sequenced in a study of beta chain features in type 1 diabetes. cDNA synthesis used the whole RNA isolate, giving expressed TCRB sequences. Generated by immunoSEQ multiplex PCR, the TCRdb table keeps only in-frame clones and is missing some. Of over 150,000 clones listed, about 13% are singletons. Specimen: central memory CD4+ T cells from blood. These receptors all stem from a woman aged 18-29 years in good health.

As DNA, the CDR3 is TGTGCCAGCGAGGGACTAGCGGGAGGTGACTACGAGCAGTACTTC. This translates into CASEGLAGGDYEQYF. J is TRBJ2-7 and V is TRBV7-2, with 15 nucleotides matching TRBD2. After removal of 8 bases from V and 3 bases from J, the junction contained 5 bases not matched to a gene. This CDR3 is 15 amino acids long. Germline values: CDR1 SGHTA, CDR2 FQGNSA.

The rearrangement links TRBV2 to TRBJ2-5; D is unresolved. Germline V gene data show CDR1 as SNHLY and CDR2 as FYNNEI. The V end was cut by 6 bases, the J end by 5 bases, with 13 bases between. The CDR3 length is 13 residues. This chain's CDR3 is CASSSFERETQYF. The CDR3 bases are TGTGCCAGCAGCAGTTTCGAGAGGGAGACCCAGTACTTC.

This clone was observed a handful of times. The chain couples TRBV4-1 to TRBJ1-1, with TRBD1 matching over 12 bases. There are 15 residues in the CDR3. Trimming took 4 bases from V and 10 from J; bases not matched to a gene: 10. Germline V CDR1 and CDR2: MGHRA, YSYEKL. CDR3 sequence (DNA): TGCGCCAGCAGCCTAGTCCCGGGACAGGGGGCGGGAGCTTTCTTT. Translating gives CASSLVPGQGAGAFF.

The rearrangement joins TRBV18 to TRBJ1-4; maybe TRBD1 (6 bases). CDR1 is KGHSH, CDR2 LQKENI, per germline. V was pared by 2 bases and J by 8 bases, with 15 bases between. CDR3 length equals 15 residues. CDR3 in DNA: TGTGCCAGCTCACCAAATACAGGGCCCGAAGAAAAACTGTTTTTT. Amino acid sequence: CASSPNTGPEEKLFF.

The CDR3 region is CASGPGQRKETQYF. CDR3 bases: TGTGCCAGCGGACCGGGACAGAGAAAAGAGACCCAGTACTTC. The V and J genes are TRBV18 and TRBJ2-5; 7 bases align to TRBD1. Germline CDR1 is KGHSH and CDR2 is LQKENI. Losses at the gene ends were 8 bases for V and 3 bases for J; bases not matched to a gene: 9. This CDR3 has 14 amino acids.

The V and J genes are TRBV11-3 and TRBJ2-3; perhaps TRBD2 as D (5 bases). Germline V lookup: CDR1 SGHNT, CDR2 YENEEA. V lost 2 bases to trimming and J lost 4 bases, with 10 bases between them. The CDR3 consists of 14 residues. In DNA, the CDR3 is TGTGCCAGCAGCTTACAAGGGAGTGCAGATACGCAGTATTTT. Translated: CASSLQGSADTQYF.

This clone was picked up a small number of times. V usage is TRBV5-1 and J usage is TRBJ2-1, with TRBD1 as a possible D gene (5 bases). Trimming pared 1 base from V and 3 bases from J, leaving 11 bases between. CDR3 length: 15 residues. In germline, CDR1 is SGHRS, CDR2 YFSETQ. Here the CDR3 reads CASSLWQGSYNEQFF. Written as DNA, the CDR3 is TGCGCCAGCAGCTTGTGGCAGGGCAGCTACAATGAGCAGTTCTTC.

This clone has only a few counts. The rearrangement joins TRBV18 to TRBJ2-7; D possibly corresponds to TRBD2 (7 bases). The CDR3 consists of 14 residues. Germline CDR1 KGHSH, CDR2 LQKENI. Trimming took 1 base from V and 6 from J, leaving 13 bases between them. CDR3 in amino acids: CASSPRAGEGEQYF. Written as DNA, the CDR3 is TGTGCCAGCTCACCACGGGCAGGGGAGGGCGAGCAGTACTTC.

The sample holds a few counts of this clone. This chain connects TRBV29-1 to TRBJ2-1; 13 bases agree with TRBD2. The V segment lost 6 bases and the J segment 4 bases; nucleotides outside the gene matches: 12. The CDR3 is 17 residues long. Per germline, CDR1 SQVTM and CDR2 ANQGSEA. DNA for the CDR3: TGCAGCGTCCAACGGACTAGCGGGAGTCTCGTATACAATGAGCAGTTCTTC. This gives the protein CSVQRTSGSLVYNEQFF.

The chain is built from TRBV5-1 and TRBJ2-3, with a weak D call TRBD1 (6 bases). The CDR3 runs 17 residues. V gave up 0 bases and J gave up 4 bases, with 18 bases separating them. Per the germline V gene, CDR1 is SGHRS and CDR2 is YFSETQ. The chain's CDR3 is CASSLVAGVTGADTQYF. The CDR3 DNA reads TGCGCCAGCAGCTTGGTGGCAGGGGTAACAGGCGCAGATACGCAGTATTTT.

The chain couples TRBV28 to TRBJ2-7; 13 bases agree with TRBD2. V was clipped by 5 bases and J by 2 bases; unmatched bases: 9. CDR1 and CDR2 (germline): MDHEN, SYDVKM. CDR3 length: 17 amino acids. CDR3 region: CASSRGLAGVRPYEQYF. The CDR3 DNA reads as TGTGCCAGCAGTCGTGGACTAGCGGGAGTTCGACCCTACGAGCAGTACTTC.

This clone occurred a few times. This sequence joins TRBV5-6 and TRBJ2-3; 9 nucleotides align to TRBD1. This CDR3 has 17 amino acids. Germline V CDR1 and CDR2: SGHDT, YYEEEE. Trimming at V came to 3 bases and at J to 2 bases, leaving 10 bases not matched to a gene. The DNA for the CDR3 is TGTGCCAGCAGCTGGACCTCCGGGACAGGGACCACAGATACGCAGTATTTT. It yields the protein CASSWTSGTGTTDTQYF.

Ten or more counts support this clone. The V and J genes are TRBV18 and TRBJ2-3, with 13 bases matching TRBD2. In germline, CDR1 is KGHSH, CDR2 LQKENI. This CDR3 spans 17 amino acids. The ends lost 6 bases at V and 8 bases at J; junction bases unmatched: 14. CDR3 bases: TGTGCCAGCTCCTCCGGGACTAGCGGGATGAACGCCGGTACGCAGTATTTT. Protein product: CASSSGTSGMNAGTQYF.

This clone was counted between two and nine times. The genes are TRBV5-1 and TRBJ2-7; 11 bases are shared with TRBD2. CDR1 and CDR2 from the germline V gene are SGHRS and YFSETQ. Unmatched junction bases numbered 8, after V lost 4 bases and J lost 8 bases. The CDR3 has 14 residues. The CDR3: CASSAYRLAGKQYF. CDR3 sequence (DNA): TGCGCCAGCAGCGCATACCGACTAGCGGGGAAGCAGTACTTC.

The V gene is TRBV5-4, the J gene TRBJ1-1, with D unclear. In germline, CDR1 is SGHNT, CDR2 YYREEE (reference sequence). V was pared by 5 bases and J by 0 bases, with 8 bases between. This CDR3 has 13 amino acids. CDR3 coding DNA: TGTGCCAGCAGACTCCAGGTGAACACTGAAGCTTTCTTT. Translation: CASRLQVNTEAFF.

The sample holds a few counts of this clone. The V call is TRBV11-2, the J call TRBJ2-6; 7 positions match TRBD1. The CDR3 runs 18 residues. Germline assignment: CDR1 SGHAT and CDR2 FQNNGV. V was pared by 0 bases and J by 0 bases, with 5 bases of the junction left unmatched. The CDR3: CASSLDPNRGSGANVLTF. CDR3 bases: TGTGCCAGCAGCTTAGACCCGAACAGGGGCTCTGGGGCCAACGTCCTGACTTTC.

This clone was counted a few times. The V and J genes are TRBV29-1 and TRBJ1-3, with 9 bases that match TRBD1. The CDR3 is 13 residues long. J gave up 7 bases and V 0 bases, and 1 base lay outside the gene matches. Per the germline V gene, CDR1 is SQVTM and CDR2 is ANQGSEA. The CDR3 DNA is TGCAGCGTTGAAGACGGACAGGGGAACACCATATATTTT. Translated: CSVEDGQGNTIYF.

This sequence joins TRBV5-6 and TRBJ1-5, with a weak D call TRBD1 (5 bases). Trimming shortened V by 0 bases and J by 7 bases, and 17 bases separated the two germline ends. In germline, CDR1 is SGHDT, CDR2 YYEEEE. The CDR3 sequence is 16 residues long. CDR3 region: CASSLGPGPLGQPQHF. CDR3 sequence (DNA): TGTGCCAGCAGCTTGGGACCAGGGCCCCTAGGGCAGCCCCAGCATTTT.

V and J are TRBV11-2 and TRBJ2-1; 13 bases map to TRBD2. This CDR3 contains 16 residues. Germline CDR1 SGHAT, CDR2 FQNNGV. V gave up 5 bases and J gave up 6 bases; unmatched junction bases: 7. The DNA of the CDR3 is TGTGCCAGCAGCCAACAAAGGACTAGCGGGGGCAATGAGCAGTTCTTC. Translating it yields CASSQQRTSGGNEQFF.

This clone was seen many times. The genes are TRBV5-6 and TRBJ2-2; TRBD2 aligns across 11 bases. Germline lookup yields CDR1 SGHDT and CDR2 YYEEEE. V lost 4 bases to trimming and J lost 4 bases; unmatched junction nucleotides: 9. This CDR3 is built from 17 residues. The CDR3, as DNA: TGTGCCAGCAGCCGACTAGCGGGAAGTCGGGGCACCGGGGAGCTGTTTTTT. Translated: CASSRLAGSRGTGELFF.

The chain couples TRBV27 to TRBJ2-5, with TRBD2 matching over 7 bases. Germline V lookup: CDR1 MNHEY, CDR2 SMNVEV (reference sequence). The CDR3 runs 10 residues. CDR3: CSSGRETQYF. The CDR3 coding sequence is TGTTCGTCCGGGAGGGAGACCCAGTACTTC.

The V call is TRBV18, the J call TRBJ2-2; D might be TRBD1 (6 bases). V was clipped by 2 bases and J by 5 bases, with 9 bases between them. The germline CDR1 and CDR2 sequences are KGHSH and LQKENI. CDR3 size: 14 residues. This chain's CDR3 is CASSPSGDTGELFF. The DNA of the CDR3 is TGTGCCAGCTCACCATCAGGGGATACCGGGGAGCTGTTTTTT. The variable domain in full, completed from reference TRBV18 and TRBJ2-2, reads NAGVMQNPRHLVRRRGQEARLRCSPMKGHSHVYWYRQLPEEGLKFMVYLQKENIIDESGMPKERFSAEFPKEGPSILRIQQVVRGDSAAYFCASSPSGDTGELFFGEGSRLTVL.

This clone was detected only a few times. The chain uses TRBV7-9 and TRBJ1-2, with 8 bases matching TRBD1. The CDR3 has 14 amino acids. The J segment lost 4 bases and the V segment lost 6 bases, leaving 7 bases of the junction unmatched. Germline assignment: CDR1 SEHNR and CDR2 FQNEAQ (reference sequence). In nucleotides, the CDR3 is TGTGCCAGCAGATCGGACAGGGCGGGCTATGGCTACACCTTC. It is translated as CASRSDRAGYGYTF.

The CDR3 sequence: CASSLTSGDGYTF. The CDR3 nucleotides read TGTGCCAGCAGCTTAACCTCAGGGGATGGCTACACCTTC. V usage is TRBV7-9 and J usage is TRBJ1-2; possibly TRBD1 for D (6 bases). This CDR3 is 13 amino acids long. CDR1 is SEHNR and CDR2 is FQNEAQ in the germline V gene (reference sequence). Trimming left V 2 bases short and J 6 bases short, with 10 bases between.

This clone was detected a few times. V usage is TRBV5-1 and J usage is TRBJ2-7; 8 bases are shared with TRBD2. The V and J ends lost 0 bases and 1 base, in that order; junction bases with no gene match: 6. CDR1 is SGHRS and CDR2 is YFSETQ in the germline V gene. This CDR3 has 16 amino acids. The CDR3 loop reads CASSLGTGLDSYEQYF. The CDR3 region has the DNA TGCGCCAGCAGCTTGGGCACGGGACTAGATTCCTACGAGCAGTACTTC.

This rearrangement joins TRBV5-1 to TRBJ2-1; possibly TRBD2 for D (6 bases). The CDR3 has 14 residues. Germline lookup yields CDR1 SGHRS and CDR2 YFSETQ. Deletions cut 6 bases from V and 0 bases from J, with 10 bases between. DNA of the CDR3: TGCGCCAGCACCCCCGGGGGCTCCTACAATGAGCAGTTCTTC. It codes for CASTPGGSYNEQFF. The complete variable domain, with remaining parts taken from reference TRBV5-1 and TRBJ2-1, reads KAGVTQTPRYLIKTRGQQVTLSCSPISGHRSVSWYQQTPGQGLQFLFEYFSETQRNKGNFPGRFSGRQFSNSRSEMNVSTLELGDSALYLCASTPGGSYNEQFFGPGTRLTVL.

The DNA for the CDR3 is TGTGCCAGCACCCGGGGACTTACAAACACTGAAGCTTTCTTT. Translating gives CASTRGLTNTEAFF. The chain recombines TRBV2 with TRBJ1-1; D is perhaps TRBD1 (5 bases). V lost 7 bases, J lost 2 bases, and 14 bases lay in between. This CDR3 comprises 14 residues. The germline CDR1 and CDR2 sequences are SNHLY and FYNNEI.

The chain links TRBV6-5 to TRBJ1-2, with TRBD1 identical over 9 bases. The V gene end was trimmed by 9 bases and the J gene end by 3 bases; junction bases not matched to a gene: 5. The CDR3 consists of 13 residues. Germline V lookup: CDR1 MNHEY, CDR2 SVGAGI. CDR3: CASKQGADYGYTF. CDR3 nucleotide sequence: TGTGCCAGTAAACAGGGGGCAGACTATGGCTACACCTTC.